Below, 7 T cell receptor beta chains from the same sample are listed, as sequenced in a study of cytomegalovirus exposure and HLA in healthy donors. Repertoires were generated with immunoSEQ multiplex PCR, while TCRdb's copy carries only in-frame clones and drops some. In the table there are 150,000 to 200,000 clones, 95% to 97% of which are singletons. Specimen: PBMCs. These receptors all come from a woman aged 18-30 years in good health and CMV-seronegative.

The genes are TRBV7-9 and TRBJ2-3; 9 bases align to TRBD1. The CDR3 covers 16 residues. J gave up 5 bases and V 3 bases, and 9 bases lay outside the gene matches. Germline values: CDR1 SEHNR, CDR2 FQNEAQ (reference sequence). The chain's CDR3 is CASSFITGGSRDTQYF. The CDR3 DNA follows: TGTGCCAGCAGCTTTATCACAGGGGGCTCACGAGATACGCAGTATTTT.

The chain combines TRBV4-2 with TRBJ2-5; D ambiguous. The CDR3 extends over 15 amino acids. V dropped 0 bases and J dropped 2 bases, with 10 bases sitting between them. The germline V gene encodes CDR1 LGHNA and CDR2 YNFKEQ. Here the CDR3 DNA reads TGTGCCAGCAGCCAAGATGGCCCCCCACAAGAGACCCAGTACTTC. This encodes CASSQDGPPQETQYF.

The chain employs TRBV4-2 and TRBJ1-2, with 9 bases aligning to TRBD1. The junction had 12 bases not matched to a gene; V was cut back by 3 bases and J by 7 bases. This CDR3 contains 16 residues. The germline V gene has CDR1 LGHNA and CDR2 YNFKEQ. The CDR3 region is CASSQRQGTGGRGYTF. The CDR3 region has the DNA TGTGCCAGCAGCCAGCGCCAGGGTACAGGGGGCCGTGGCTACACCTTC.

This chain connects TRBV5-1 to TRBJ2-7; D uncertain. Trimming removed 0 bases at V and 3 bases at J, with 7 bases between. This CDR3 is built from 13 residues. Germline loops: CDR1 SGHRS, CDR2 YFSETQ. The CDR3 DNA is TGCGCCAGCAGCTTGGCACTATTCTACGAGCAGTACTTC. Translation gives CASSLALFYEQYF. Using reference TRBV5-1 and TRBJ2-7 for the parts outside the CDR3, the full variable domain is KAGVTQTPRYLIKTRGQQVTLSCSPISGHRSVSWYQQTPGQGLQFLFEYFSETQRNKGNFPGRFSGRQFSNSRSEMNVSTLELGDSALYLCASSLALFYEQYFGPGTRLTVT.

The V gene is TRBV7-8, the J gene TRBJ2-3, with D uncertain. Germline assignment: CDR1 SGHVS and CDR2 FQNEAQ. This CDR3 is 13 amino acids long. Deletions cut 7 bases from V and 0 bases from J, with 8 bases between. CDR3 loop: CASTPPSTDTQYF. The CDR3 DNA follows: TGTGCCAGCACCCCCCCTAGCACAGATACGCAGTATTTT.

V gene TRBV11-2 combines with J gene TRBJ2-1; 9 nucleotides match TRBD2. J was trimmed by 2 bases and V by 5 bases; bases with no gene match: 4. This CDR3 comprises 15 residues. From germline, CDR1 is SGHAT and CDR2 FQNNGV. CDR3 in DNA: TGTGCCAGCAGCCTAATAGCGGGGGCCTACAATGAGCAGTTCTTC. Translation: CASSLIAGAYNEQFF.

This chain uses TRBV27 with TRBJ1-2; 8 positions agree with TRBD1. The CDR3 length is 15 residues. Per germline, CDR1 MNHEY and CDR2 SMNVEV (reference sequence). V lost 0 bases, J lost 8 bases, and 8 bases stayed unmatched. The CDR3 spells CASSLSSARGQGYTF. For the CDR3, the DNA is TGTGCCAGCAGTTTATCGTCGGCCAGGGGGCAGGGCTACACCTTC.